The 10 T cell receptor beta chains listed next were all sequenced from one sample in a study of blood T cell repertoires in COVID-19. Clones were read by immunoSEQ multiplex PCR, and TCRdb kept only the in-frame ones, dropping some. The sample comprises about 350,000 clones, about 91% of which are singletons, and more than 7.5% rests with the top ten. Material for sequencing was peripheral blood. The receptors come from a man aged 30 to 45 with COVID-19, enrolled during active disease.

V usage is TRBV15 and J usage is TRBJ1-2, with 7 positions matching TRBD1. Germline CDR1 LNHNV, CDR2 YYDKDF (reference sequence). J was trimmed by 2 bases and V by 3 bases; bases with no gene match: 9. This CDR3 is 16 amino acids long. CDR3 in amino acids: CATSRLDRVVNYGYTF. The CDR3, as DNA: TGTGCCACCAGCAGGCTAGACAGGGTAGTGAACTATGGCTACACCTTC.

The chain uses TRBV6-5 and TRBJ2-1, with 10 bases aligning to TRBD1. The CDR3 length is 15 residues. Germline CDR1 reads MNHEY; CDR2 reads SVGAGI. The V and J ends lost 6 bases and 4 bases, in that order; junction bases with no gene match: 6. DNA of the CDR3: TGTGCCAGCAGCTCGGAGGGACAGGGGTACAATGAGCAGTTCTTC. Translating gives CASSSEGQGYNEQFF.

This chain connects TRBV6-5 to TRBJ2-7; tentative D call: TRBD1 (8 bases). The CDR3 runs to 15 residues. Between the trimmed V and J ends, which lost 4 bases and 0 bases, there was a span of 13 bases. Germline CDR1 MNHEY, CDR2 SVGAGI. CDR3 amino acids: CASSWEGTGSYEQYF. The CDR3 DNA sequence: TGTGCCAGCAGTTGGGAGGGGACAGGCTCCTACGAGCAGTACTTC.

The chain is built from TRBV28 and TRBJ2-7; TRBD1 aligns across 9 bases. Trimming removed 5 bases from V and 2 bases from J; junction bases left unmatched: 10. This CDR3 comprises 16 residues. Germline loops: CDR1 MDHEN, CDR2 SYDVKM. For the CDR3, the DNA is TGTGCCAGCAGTAGTATTACGGGACAGGGACCCTACGAGCAGTACTTC. Translation gives CASSSITGQGPYEQYF.

This rearrangement joins TRBV2 to TRBJ2-7; D remains unclear. Germline values: CDR1 SNHLY, CDR2 FYNNEI. V was shortened by 7 bases and J by 3 bases, with 10 bases between the two germline ends. The CDR3 runs 12 residues. CDR3 loop: CASTLSRYEQYF. For the CDR3, the DNA is TGTGCCAGCACTCTATCACGCTACGAGCAGTACTTC.

V is TRBV30 and J is TRBJ1-4, with 9 bases identical to TRBD1. Germline CDR1 is GTSNPN and CDR2 is SVGIG (reference sequence). The CDR3 extends over 14 amino acids. J was trimmed by 3 bases and V by 4 bases; bases with no gene match: 3. CDR3: CAWMRQGANEKLFF. The CDR3 DNA sequence: TGTGCCTGGATGAGACAGGGGGCTAATGAAAAACTGTTTTTT.

This rearrangement joins TRBV27 to TRBJ2-7; possible D gene TRBD1, 5 bases. V lost 0 bases and J lost 3, with 9 bases in between. The germline gives CDR1 MNHEY, CDR2 SMNVEV (reference sequence). This CDR3 has 14 residues. CDR3 loop: CASSLSGRGYEQYF. Here the CDR3 DNA reads TGTGCCAGCAGTTTATCAGGAAGGGGCTACGAGCAGTACTTC.

This chain links TRBV6-2 or TRBV6-3 with TRBJ2-7; D unresolved. With 5 bases removed from V and 3 bases from J, the gap between germline ends came to 14 bases. There are 14 residues in the CDR3. In germline, CDR1 is MNHEY, CDR2 SVGEGT. The CDR3 sequence: CASSDDITYYEQYF. The CDR3 DNA reads TGTGCCAGCAGTGACGACATAACCTACTACGAGCAGTACTTC.

This chain connects TRBV7-9 to TRBJ2-5, with 10 bases identical to TRBD2. Losses at the gene ends were 3 bases for V and 2 bases for J; bases not matched to a gene: 6. CDR1 is SEHNR, CDR2 FQNEAQ, per germline (reference sequence). This CDR3 comprises 16 residues. The CDR3 reads CASSLPTSGVQETQYF. CDR3 bases: TGTGCCAGCAGCTTGCCTACTAGCGGGGTACAAGAGACCCAGTACTTC.

V and J are TRBV18 and TRBJ1-1; 8 bases line up with TRBD1. Germline V CDR1 and CDR2: KGHSH, LQKENI. Trimming at V came to 3 bases and at J to 1 base, leaving 7 bases not matched to a gene. The CDR3 has 16 amino acids. CDR3 coding DNA: TGTGCCAGCTCACCGATCTCCGGGACAGGGAACACTGAAGCTTTCTTT. Translated, it gives CASSPISGTGNTEAFF.